This T cell receptor beta chain was found in a study of post-analysis software for immune sequencing data. Study background: The patients showed relapsing-remitting, secondary progressive and progressive-relapsing multiple sclerosis courses.

CDR1 and CDR2 from the germline V gene are SGDLS and YYNGEE. CDR3 length equals 15 residues. Prepared TCR beta cDNA libraries contained unique molecular identifiers. The source material, roughly 0.9 to 11 million T cells, gave rise to 450,000 to 550,000 cDNA molecules. TCRdb independently ran MiXCR on the PCR reads; one entry per CDR3 protein. This sample carries over 700,000 distinct CDR3 sequences, roughly 27% of them seen once, and the ten largest clones take around 0.56%. Regarding this clonotype: The antigen remains unidentified.

Findings of the study overall: Analysis by F measure revealed that same-batch samples clustered strongly together. Comparison of patients with controls showed a handful of TRBV segments more frequent in patients, TRBV5-6, TRBV5-1 and TRBV20-1 among them. Relative to controls, patients with multiple sclerosis showed significantly lower normalized Chao1 diversity.

Sequencing input: blood. This chain joins TRBV9 and TRBJ2-4; 10 bases align to TRBD2. The J call is doubtful: the DNA matches TRBJ2-7 better. The TCR originated in a girl aged 5 to 17 with multiple sclerosis. CDR3 region: CASSVGTSGLYEQYF. DNA of the CDR3: TGTGCCAGCAGCGTAGGGACTAGCGGACTTTACGAGCAGTACTTC.